The rows below give T cell receptor beta chains drawn from one sample of a study of memory CD8 T cells in hepatitis C reinfection. TCRdb keeps only in-frame clones here, not all; method: immunoSEQ multiplex PCR. The table has 40,000 to 60,000 clones, roughly 89% seen once. The sequencing input was naive CD8+ T cells sorted from blood. The source is a man younger than 35 with hepatitis C virus infection. Both conserved end residues are part of each CDR3.

v_call	cdr3_length	j_call	cdr3_aa
TRBV7-2	14	TRBJ2-7	CASSSWDSHYEQYF
TRBV30	14	TRBJ2-3	CAWIENRFTDTQYF
TRBV7-9	14	TRBJ1-6	CASSSQVHNSPLHF
TRBV28	15	TRBJ2-7	CASSSGWDSSYEQYF
TRBV27	14	TRBJ2-1	CASSFYGSYNEQFF
TRBV30	17	TRBJ1-1	CAWGKVSTGLTNTEAFF
TRBV27	15	TRBJ2-3	CASSLSARDTDTQYF
TRBV7-9	12	TRBJ1-1	CASSHDRGEAFF
TRBV6-5	14	TRBJ1-5	CASSADMGNQPQHF
TRBV4-1	13	TRBJ2-7	CASSQVGHREQYF
TRBV19	13	TRBJ1-6	CASSGQNNSPLHF